This T cell receptor beta chain was identified in a study of molecular identifiers for immune sequencing clone quantification. Trimming removed 6 bases at V and 2 bases at J, with 20 bases between. This CDR3 contains 15 residues. Germline-derived CDR1 and CDR2 are DFQATT and SNEGSKA (reference sequence). This clonotype was counted a few times. The target antigen is unknown. Findings of the study overall: More than 97% of effector molecules, versus under 1% of naive-cell molecules, belonged to clones above 20 RNA copies. Barcode sharing among identical TCR molecules could make large clones appear smaller.

TCRdb used MiXCR to reprocess the PCR reads, holding one entry per CDR3 protein. The data contain over 85,000 distinct CDR3 sequences, about 23% of them singletons. RNA fractions of 10%, 30% or 50% and about 19,000 to 1,100,000 sorted cells were the source of naive CD8 libraries. This clonotype originated in a human donor in good health. Some libraries in this study had Jurkat cell RNA spiked in. The sequencing input was naive CD8+ T cells from blood, with Jurkat cell RNA spiked in. Subset defined: FACS-sorted CD8+CD4-CCR7+CD45RA+ naive T cells. The chain is built from TRBV20-1 and TRBJ2-7, with D perhaps given as TRBD1 or TRBD2 (5 bases each). This CDR3 reads CSATDEGRVTYEQYF. CDR3 coding DNA: TGCAGTGCCACAGACGAGGGCAGGGTGACCTACGAGCAGTACTTC.